A single sample is the source of the 20 T cell receptor beta chains below, sequenced in a study of T cells in Graves' hyperthyroidism and ophthalmopathy. There were TCR beta CDR3 regions amplified from RNA transcripts. HTBI primers were employed in a first-round RT-PCR of the TCR CDR3. TCRdb used MiXCR to reprocess the multiplex PCR reads, holding one entry per CDR3 protein. The sample holds hundreds of thousands of distinct CDR3 sequences, 14% seen once. Sequencing was performed on blood. These receptors all come from a woman aged 18-30 years with Graves' hyperthyroidism.

This clonotype was seen repeatedly, ten times or more. The chain uses TRBV20-1 and TRBJ2-2, with D unclear. The CDR3 contains 15 residues. Germline loops: CDR1 DFQATT, CDR2 SNEGSKA (reference sequence). V was clipped by 0 bases and J by 1 base, with 9 bases between them. This CDR3 reads CSARESTRNTGELFF. The CDR3 nucleotides read TGCAGTGCTAGAGAGTCAACCAGGAACACCGGGGAGCTGTTTTTT.

This clonotype was seen ten or more times. The chain has TRBV24-1 and TRBJ2-1; D call uncertain. Trimming shortened V by 4 bases and J by 5 bases, and 11 bases separated the two germline ends. This CDR3 region has 14 residues. Looked up from germline, CDR1 is KGHDR and CDR2 is SFDVKD. The CDR3 protein is CATSEYPAHNEQFF. CDR3 nucleotide sequence: TGTGCCACCAGTGAGTACCCTGCGCACAATGAGCAGTTCTTC.

V and J are TRBV7-3 and TRBJ1-1; D possibly corresponds to TRBD1 (6 bases). The CDR3 length is 14 residues. Germline values: CDR1 SGHTA, CDR2 FQGTGA. Trimming removed 3 bases at V and 3 bases at J, with 11 bases between. CDR3 bases: TGTGCCAGCAGCTTCGCAGGGGAGGACACTGAAGCTTTCTTT. Protein: CASSFAGEDTEAFF.

This clonotype was counted a few times. This chain connects TRBV5-1 to TRBJ1-6; 7 nucleotides agree with TRBD1. Germline trimming cut 0 bases from V and 7 bases from J; bases unmatched to any gene: 10. Germline values: CDR1 SGHRS, CDR2 YFSETQ. The CDR3 has 17 residues. This CDR3 is CASSLDLRGGVNSPLHF. As DNA, the CDR3 is TGCGCCAGCAGCTTGGATTTGAGAGGGGGCGTAAATTCACCCCTCCACTTT.

The V gene is TRBV6-1, the J gene TRBJ2-7, with 7 nucleotides matching TRBD1. V lost 5 bases to trimming and J lost 0 bases; unmatched junction nucleotides: 7. The germline CDR1 and CDR2 sequences are MNHNS and SASEGT. This CDR3 is built from 15 residues. In DNA form, the CDR3 reads TGTGCCAGCAGTCCCGACAGGGTACCCTCCTACGAGCAGTACTTC. It is translated as CASSPDRVPSYEQYF.

This clonotype was observed a handful of times. The chain uses TRBV28 and TRBJ2-1; TRBD2 agrees at 10 bases. This CDR3 region has 15 residues. Germline V CDR1 and CDR2: MDHEN, SYDVKM. V dropped 2 bases and J dropped 7; count of bases not matched to a gene: 5. The CDR3 protein is CASSLLAGVQNEQFF. In DNA form, the CDR3 reads TGTGCCAGCAGTTTACTAGCGGGGGTACAGAATGAGCAGTTCTTC.

This clonotype was picked up many times. The chain links TRBV6-1 to TRBJ2-1; TRBD2 matches 9 bases. The CDR3 spans 17 residues. Per germline, CDR1 MNHNS and CDR2 SASEGT. V shed 4 bases, J shed 1 base, and the junction held 8 bases outside the gene matches. The CDR3 bases are TGTGCCAGCAGTGGGGGAGTAGCGGGGGTTTCCTACAATGAGCAGTTCTTC. It translates to CASSGGVAGVSYNEQFF.

The rearrangement joins TRBV12-3 or TRBV12-4 to TRBJ1-1, with D perhaps TRBD1 (5 bases). The CDR3 length is 13 residues. Trimming stripped 4 bases from V and 3 bases from J, with 9 bases between. CDR3 DNA: TGTGCCAGCAGTTCATACAGGTACACTGAAGCTTTCTTT. This gives the protein CASSSYRYTEAFF.

This clonotype was seen a few times. The genes are TRBV6-5 and TRBJ2-7, with D unresolved. V was cut by 0 bases and J by 0 bases, with 6 bases left in between. CDR3 size: 14 residues. CDR1 MNHEY and CDR2 SVGAGI come from the germline V gene. The CDR3 coding sequence is TGTGCCAGCAGTTACTCGAGTAGCTCCTACGAGCAGTACTTC. Protein: CASSYSSSSYEQYF.

The table lists this clonotype with many counts. This rearrangement joins TRBV30 to TRBJ2-5; the match to TRBD1 covers 8 bases. The V and J ends lost 0 bases and 5 bases, in that order; junction bases with no gene match: 14. The CDR3 contains 17 residues. Germline V lookup: CDR1 GTSNPN, CDR2 SVGIG (reference sequence). CDR3 coding DNA: TGTGCCTGGAGTGTACTAAGGACACCGACAGGGGTGGAGACCCAGTACTTC. Amino acids: CAWSVLRTPTGVETQYF.

The CDR3, as DNA: TGTGCCGGGGCGAGGGGAATGAACACTGAAGCTTTCTTT. Translated: CAGARGMNTEAFF. The chain has TRBV30 and TRBJ1-1, with D perhaps TRBD1 (5 bases). The V end was cut by 8 bases, the J end by 0 bases, with 13 bases between. There are 13 residues in the CDR3. Germline V gives CDR1 GTSNPN, CDR2 SVGIG (reference sequence).

J is TRBJ2-1 and V is TRBV5-1; tentative D call: TRBD2 (6 bases). Between the trimmed V and J ends, which lost 4 bases and 3 bases, there was a span of 20 bases. CDR1 is SGHRS, CDR2 YFSETQ, per germline. The length of the CDR3 is 17 residues. The CDR3 region is CASSVLRPGLDYNEQFF. The DNA of the CDR3 is TGCGCCAGCAGCGTTCTTCGGCCGGGACTCGACTACAATGAGCAGTTCTTC.

In its sample, this clonotype was seen many times. The V and J genes are TRBV6-1 and TRBJ2-7, with TRBD2 identical over 10 bases. The CDR3 length is 15 residues. Germline CDR1 reads MNHNS; CDR2 reads SASEGT. Unmatched junction bases numbered 5, after V lost 6 bases and J lost 0 bases. CDR3 amino acids: CASRISGRPSYEQYF. CDR3 bases: TGTGCCAGCAGGATTAGCGGGAGGCCCTCCTACGAGCAGTACTTC.

A word on this clonotype: A single base separates this from a much larger clone, so it may be a read error. The J gene is TRBJ2-7, the V gene TRBV7-6; D unclear. The V gene's germline CDR1 is SGHVS and CDR2 FNYEAQ. V lost 5 bases, J lost 8 bases, and 19 bases lay in between. The CDR3 has 14 residues. This CDR3 reads CASSLGPKGVKQYF. Here the CDR3 DNA reads TGTGCCAGCAGCCTAGGTCCGAAAGGTGTCAAGCAGTACTTC.

This clonotype was counted between two and nine times. The rearrangement uses TRBV29-1 and TRBJ1-3; possible D gene TRBD1, 5 bases. The germline V and J ends were trimmed by 5 bases and 2 bases, with 13 bases remaining between them. Germline CDR1 is SQVTM and CDR2 is ANQGSEA. CDR3 length equals 14 residues. CDR3 amino acids: CSVRGGKAGNTIYF. The CDR3 DNA is TGCAGCGTTCGTGGGGGGAAGGCTGGAAACACCATATATTTT.

This clonotype has at least ten counts. This chain's CDR3 is CASSLGWGALTQYF. DNA for the CDR3: TGTGCCAGCAGCTTAGGATGGGGGGCGTTGACCCAGTACTTC. The genes are TRBV11-2 and TRBJ2-5; tentatively, D is TRBD1 or TRBD2 (6 bases each). The CDR3 length is 14 residues. Germline CDR1 is SGHAT and CDR2 is FQNNGV. Deletions cut 1 base from V and 7 bases from J, with 13 bases between.

This clonotype was observed many times. The chain carries TRBV2 and TRBJ1-2; a possible D gene is TRBD1 (6 bases). Germline assignment: CDR1 SNHLY and CDR2 FYNNEI. Trimming removed 1 base from V and 2 bases from J, with 17 bases in between. This CDR3 has 17 amino acids. The DNA of the CDR3 is TGTGCCAGCAGTGAAGAGGAGGACACAGGGAAAAACTATGGCTACACCTTC. This encodes CASSEEEDTGKNYGYTF.

This clonotype was recorded many times. This chain connects TRBV14 to TRBJ2-2, with 8 bases lining up with TRBD2. The length of the CDR3 is 18 residues. V lost 0 bases, J lost 4 bases, and 10 bases stayed unmatched. Per the germline V gene, CDR1 is SGHDN and CDR2 is FVKESK. CDR3 region: CASSQDRYLAGSTGELFF. The DNA of the CDR3 is TGTGCCAGCAGCCAAGACCGCTATCTAGCGGGCAGCACCGGGGAGCTGTTTTTT.

This clonotype was found a few times. This chain joins TRBV27 and TRBJ1-2; D call uncertain. V was pared by 6 bases and J by 8 bases, with 16 bases between. CDR1 and CDR2 from the germline V gene are MNHEY and SMNVEV (reference sequence). The CDR3 sequence is 13 residues long. The CDR3 protein is CASSLLGLGGYTF. The CDR3 DNA sequence: TGTGCCAGCAGCTTGTTGGGGTTGGGCGGCTACACCTTC.

With regard to this clonotype: A much larger clone differs from this one at a single base, so this may be a read error. The chain combines TRBV7-2 with TRBJ2-7; 7 bases are a match to TRBD2. The V and J ends lost 0 bases and 5 bases, in that order; junction bases with no gene match: 7. The germline CDR1 and CDR2 sequences are SGHTA and FQGNSA. The CDR3 contains 15 residues. The CDR3 nucleotides read TGTGCCAGCAGCTTAGCCCCGGGACTACTCCACGAGCAGTACTTC. Encoded protein: CASSLAPGLLHEQYF.